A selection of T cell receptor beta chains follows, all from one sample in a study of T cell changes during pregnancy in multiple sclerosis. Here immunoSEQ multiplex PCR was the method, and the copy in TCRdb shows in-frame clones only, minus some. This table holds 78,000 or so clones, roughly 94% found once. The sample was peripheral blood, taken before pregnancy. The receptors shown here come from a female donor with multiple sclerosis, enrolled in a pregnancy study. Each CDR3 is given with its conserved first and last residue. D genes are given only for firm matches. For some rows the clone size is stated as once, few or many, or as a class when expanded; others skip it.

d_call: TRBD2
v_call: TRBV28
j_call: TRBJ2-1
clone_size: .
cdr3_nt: TGTGCCAGCAGTTTACAAGCGGGAGGGCCAGGTGAGCAGTTCTTC
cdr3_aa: CASSLQAGGPGEQFF

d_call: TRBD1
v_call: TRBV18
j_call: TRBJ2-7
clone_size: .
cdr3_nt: TGTGCCAGCTCCCTTAACCGGGACAGGGCATACGAGCAGTACTTC
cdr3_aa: CASSLNRDRAYEQYF

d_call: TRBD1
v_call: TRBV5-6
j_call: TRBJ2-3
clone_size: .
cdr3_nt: TGTGCCAGCAGCTTTCGGCCGGGGACAGGGCGTACGGATACGCAGTATTTT
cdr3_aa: CASSFRPGTGRTDTQYF

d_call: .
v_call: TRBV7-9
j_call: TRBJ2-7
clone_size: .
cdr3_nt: TGTGCCAGCAGCTCAGCAGGGGAACCCTACGAGCAGTACTTC
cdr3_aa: CASSSAGEPYEQYF

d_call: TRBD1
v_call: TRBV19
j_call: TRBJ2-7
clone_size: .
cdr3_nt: TGTGCCAGTAGGATGACAGGGGGCTCCTACGAGCAGTACTTC
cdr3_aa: CASRMTGGSYEQYF

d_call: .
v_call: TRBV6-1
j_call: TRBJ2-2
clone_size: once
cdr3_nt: TGTGCCAGCATCAACAGGGAGCTGAACACCGGGGAGCTGTTTTTT
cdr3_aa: CASINRELNTGELFF

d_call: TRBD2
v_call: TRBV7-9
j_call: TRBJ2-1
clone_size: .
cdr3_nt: TGTGCCAGCAGCTTACCGGGACTAGCGGGAGGGGTTGAGCAGTTCTTC
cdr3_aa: CASSLPGLAGGVEQFF

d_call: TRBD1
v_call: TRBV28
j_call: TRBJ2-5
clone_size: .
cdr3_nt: TGTGCCAGCAGTTTGGACAGGACCCCCCAAGAGACCCAGTACTTC
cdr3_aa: CASSLDRTPQETQYF

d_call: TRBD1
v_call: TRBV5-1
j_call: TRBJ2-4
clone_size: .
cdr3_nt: TGCGCCAGCAGCCCGGGACAGGGAATAAACATTCAGTACTTC
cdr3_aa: CASSPGQGINIQYF

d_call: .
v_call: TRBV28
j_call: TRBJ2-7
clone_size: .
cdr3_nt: TGTGCCAGCCCGGGACAACCATACTACGAGCAGTACTTC
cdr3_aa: CASPGQPYYEQYF

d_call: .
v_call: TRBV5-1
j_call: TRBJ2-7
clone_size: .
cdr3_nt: TGCGCCAGCAGCGGGGCGGGGAACGAGCAGTACTTC
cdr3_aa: CASSGAGNEQYF

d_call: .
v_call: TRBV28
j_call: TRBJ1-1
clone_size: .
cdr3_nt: TGTGCCAGCAGTTCCCCCGGGTTTGAAGCTTTCTTT
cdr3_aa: CASSSPGFEAFF

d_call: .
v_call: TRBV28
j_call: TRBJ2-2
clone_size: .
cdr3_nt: TGTGCCAGCTGCGTTGGGGGGGCGGCGAACACCGGGGAGCTGTTTTTT
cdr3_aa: CASCVGGAANTGELFF

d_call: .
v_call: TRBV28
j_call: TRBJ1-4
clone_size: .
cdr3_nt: TGTGCCAGCAGCCGCGGAGGAGCACAAGAAAAACTGTTTTTT
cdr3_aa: CASSRGGAQEKLFF

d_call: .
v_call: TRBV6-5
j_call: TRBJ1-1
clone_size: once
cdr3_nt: TGTGCCAGCAGTCGGGGAAGCACTGAAGCTTTCTTT
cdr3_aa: CASSRGSTEAFF

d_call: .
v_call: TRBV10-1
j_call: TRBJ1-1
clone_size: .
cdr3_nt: TGCGCCAGCAGTGAGGGCATGCTCCCGAACACTGAAGCTTTCTTT
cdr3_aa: CASSEGMLPNTEAFF

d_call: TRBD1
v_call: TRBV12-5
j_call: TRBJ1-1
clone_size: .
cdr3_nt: TGTGCTAGTGGTCTACCGGGACAGGGTGAAGCTTTCTTT
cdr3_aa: CASGLPGQGEAFF

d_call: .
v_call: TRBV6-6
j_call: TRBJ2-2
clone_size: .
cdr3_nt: TGTGCCAGCAGCCTGGGGGGGAACACCGGGGAGCTGTTTTTT
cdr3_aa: CASSLGGNTGELFF

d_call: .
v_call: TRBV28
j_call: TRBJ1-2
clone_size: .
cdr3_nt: TGTGCCAGCAGTAAAGGGGGTGTGTATGGCTACACCTTC
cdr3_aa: CASSKGGVYGYTF

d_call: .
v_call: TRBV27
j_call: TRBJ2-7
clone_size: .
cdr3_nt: TGTGCCAGCAGTCCCCACGGGAACGAGCAGTACTTC
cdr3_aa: CASSPHGNEQYF

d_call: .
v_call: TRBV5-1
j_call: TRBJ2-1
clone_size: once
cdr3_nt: TGCGCCAGCAGCTTTTCTAACCCCGATGAGCAGTTCTTC
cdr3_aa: CASSFSNPDEQFF

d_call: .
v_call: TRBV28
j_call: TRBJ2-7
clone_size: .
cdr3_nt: TGTGCCAGCCACGAGTCGGGTTTCGCCTACGAGCAGTACTTC
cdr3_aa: CASHESGFAYEQYF

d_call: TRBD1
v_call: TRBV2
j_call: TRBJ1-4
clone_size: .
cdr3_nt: TGTGCCAGCAGTGATCCGATAGGGGGCTATGAAAAACTGTTTTTT
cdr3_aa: CASSDPIGGYEKLFF

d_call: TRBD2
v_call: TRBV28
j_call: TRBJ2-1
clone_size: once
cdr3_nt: TGTGCCAGCAGCTCCACTAGCGGGACCTACAATGAGCAGTTCTTC
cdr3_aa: CASSSTSGTYNEQFF

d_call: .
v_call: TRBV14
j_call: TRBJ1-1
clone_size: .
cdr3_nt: TGTGCCAGCAGCCAAGCCCAGGGCGGGGAAGTCACTGAAGCTTTCTTT
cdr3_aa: CASSQAQGGEVTEAFF

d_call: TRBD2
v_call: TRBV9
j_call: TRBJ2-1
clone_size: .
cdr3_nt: TGTGCCAGCAGCCCAGGGACTAGCGGGGGGGGTTGGCAGTTCTTC
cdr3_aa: CASSPGTSGGGWQFF

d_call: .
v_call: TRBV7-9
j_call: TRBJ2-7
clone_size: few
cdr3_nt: TGTGCCAGCAGCTTAATGGAGAGCGAGCAGTACTTC
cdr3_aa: CASSLMESEQYF

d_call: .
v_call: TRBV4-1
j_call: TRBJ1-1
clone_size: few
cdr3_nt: TGCGCCAGCAGCTTTACACATGGCCCTAACACTGAAGCTTTCTTT
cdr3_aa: CASSFTHGPNTEAFF

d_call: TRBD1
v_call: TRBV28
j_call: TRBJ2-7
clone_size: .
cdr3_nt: TGTGCCAGCAGCTACAGGGGGTTTAGCTCCTACGAGCAGTACTTC
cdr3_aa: CASSYRGFSSYEQYF

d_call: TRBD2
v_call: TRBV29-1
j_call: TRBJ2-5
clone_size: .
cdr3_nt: TGCAGCGCTTTTAGCGGGAGGGCCCAAGAGACCCAGTACTTC
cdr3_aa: CSAFSGRAQETQYF

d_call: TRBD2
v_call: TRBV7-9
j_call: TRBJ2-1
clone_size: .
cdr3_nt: TGTGCCAGCAGCCCTCGACTAGCGGGAATTTTTCCCAATGAGCAGTTCTTC
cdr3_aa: CASSPRLAGIFPNEQFF

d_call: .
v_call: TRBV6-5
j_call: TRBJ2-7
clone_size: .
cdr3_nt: TGTGCCAGCCAATTGATCCGGAGCTCCTACGAGCAGTACTTC
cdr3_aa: CASQLIRSSYEQYF

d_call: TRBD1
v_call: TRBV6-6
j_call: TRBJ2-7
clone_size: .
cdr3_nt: TGTGCCAGCAGTCCGACAGGGGGCAGGTCCTACGAGCAGTACTTC
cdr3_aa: CASSPTGGRSYEQYF

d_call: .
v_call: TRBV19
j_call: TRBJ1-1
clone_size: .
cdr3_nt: TGTGCCAGTAGTATAGGGGTGAGGATGCACACTGAAGCTTTCTTT
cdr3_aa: CASSIGVRMHTEAFF

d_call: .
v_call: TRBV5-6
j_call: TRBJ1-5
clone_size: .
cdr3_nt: TGTGCCAGCAGCTTGGGGACAAGAAATCAGCCCCAGCATTTT
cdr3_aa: CASSLGTRNQPQHF

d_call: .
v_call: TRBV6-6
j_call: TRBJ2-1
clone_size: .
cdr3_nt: TGTGCCAGCCAAACCGGGCGGGGAGCCTACAATGAGCAGTTCTTC
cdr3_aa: CASQTGRGAYNEQFF

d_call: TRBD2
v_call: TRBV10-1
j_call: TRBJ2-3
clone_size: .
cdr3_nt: TGCGCCAGCAGTGAAGAGCGGGAGCCCTCTAACCCCACAGATACGCAGTATTTT
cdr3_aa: CASSEEREPSNPTDTQYF

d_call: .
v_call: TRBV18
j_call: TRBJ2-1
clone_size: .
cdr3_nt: TGTGCCAGCTCACCAGTGGGAGGAAGGGGTGAGCAGTTCTTC
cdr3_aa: CASSPVGGRGEQFF

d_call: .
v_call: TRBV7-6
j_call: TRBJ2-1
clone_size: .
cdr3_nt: TGTGCCAGCAGCTTAGAAAGAGATTACTACAATGAGCAGTTCTTC
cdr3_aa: CASSLERDYYNEQFF

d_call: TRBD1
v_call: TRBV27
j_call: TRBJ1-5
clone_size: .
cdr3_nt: TGTGCCAGCAGTTCGGGGACAGGGGGCGGCAATCAGCCCCAGCATTTT
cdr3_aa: CASSSGTGGGNQPQHF

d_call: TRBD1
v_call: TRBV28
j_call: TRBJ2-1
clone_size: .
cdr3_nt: TGTGCCAGCTGCGAACACAGGGGCATCGTAGGTGGCAATGAGCAGTTCTTC
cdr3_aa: CASCEHRGIVGGNEQFF

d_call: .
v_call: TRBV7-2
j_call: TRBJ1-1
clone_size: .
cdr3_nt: TGTGCCAGCAGCTTAGCGGGAGGGGGCACTGAAGCTTTCTTT
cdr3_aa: CASSLAGGGTEAFF

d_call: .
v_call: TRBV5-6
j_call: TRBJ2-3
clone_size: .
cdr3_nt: TGTGCCACCCGGACTACCTTTAACACAGATACGCAGTATTTT
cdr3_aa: CATRTTFNTDTQYF

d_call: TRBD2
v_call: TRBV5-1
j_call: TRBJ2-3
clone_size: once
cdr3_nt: TGCGCCAGCAGCTCTAGACTAGCGGGAGGGCCAGGAGATACGCAGTATTTT
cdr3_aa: CASSSRLAGGPGDTQYF

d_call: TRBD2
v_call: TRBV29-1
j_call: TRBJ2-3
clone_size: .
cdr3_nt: TGCAGCGTTATCCTGTTAGCGGGGGGCACAGATACGCAGTATTTT
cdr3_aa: CSVILLAGGTDTQYF

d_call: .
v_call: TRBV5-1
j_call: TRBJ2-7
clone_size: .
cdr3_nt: TGCGCCAGCAGCTTTGCTGGGCGAGACAGCGAGCAGTACTTC
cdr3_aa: CASSFAGRDSEQYF